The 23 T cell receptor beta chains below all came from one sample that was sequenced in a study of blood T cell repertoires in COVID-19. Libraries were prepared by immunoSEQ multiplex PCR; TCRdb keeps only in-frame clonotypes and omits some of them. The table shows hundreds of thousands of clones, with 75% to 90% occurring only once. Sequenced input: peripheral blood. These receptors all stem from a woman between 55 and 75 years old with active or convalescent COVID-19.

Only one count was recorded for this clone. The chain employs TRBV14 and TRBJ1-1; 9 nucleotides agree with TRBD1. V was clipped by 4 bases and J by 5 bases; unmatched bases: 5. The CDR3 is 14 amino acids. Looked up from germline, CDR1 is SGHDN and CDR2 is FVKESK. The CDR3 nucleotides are TGTGCCAGCAGCCTACACAGGGGGCAAACTGAAGCTTTCTTT. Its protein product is CASSLHRGQTEAFF.

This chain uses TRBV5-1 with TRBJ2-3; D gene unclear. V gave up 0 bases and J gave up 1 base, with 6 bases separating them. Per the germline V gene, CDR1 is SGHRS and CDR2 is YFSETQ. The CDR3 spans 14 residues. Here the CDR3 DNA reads TGCGCCAGCAGCTTGGACCAGGGCACAGATACGCAGTATTTT. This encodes CASSLDQGTDTQYF.

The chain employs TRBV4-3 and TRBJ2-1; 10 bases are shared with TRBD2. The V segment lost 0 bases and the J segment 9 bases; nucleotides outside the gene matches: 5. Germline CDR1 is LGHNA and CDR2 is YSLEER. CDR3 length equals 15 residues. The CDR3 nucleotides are TGCGCCAGCAGCCAAGATTATGGGACTAGCGTTGAGCAGTTCTTC. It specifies CASSQDYGTSVEQFF.

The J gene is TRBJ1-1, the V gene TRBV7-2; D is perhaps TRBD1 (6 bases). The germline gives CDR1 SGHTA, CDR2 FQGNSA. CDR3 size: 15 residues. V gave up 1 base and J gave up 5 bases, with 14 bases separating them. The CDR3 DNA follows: TGTGCCAGCAGCTTAGTCATGGGACAAGGAACTGAAGCTTTCTTT. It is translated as CASSLVMGQGTEAFF. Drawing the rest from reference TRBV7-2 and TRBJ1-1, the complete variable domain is GAGVSQSPSNKVTEKGKDVELRCDPISGHTALYWYRQSLGQGLEFLIYFQGNSAPDKSGLPSDRFSAERTGGSVSTLTIQRTQQEDSAVYLCASSLVMGQGTEAFFGQGTRLTVV.

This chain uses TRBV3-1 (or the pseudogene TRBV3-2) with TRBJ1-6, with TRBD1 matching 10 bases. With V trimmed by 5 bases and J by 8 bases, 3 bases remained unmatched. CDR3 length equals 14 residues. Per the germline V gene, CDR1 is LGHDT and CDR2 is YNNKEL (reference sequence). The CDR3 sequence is CASSDGQGDSPLHF. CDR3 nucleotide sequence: TGTGCCAGCAGCGATGGACAGGGGGATTCACCCCTCCACTTT.

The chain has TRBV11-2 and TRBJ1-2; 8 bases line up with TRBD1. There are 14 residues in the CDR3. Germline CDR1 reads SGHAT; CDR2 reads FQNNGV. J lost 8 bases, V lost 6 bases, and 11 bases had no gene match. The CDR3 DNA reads TGTGCCAGCAGTCGGACGCAGGGGGCAGGCGGCTACACCTTC. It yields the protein CASSRTQGAGGYTF.

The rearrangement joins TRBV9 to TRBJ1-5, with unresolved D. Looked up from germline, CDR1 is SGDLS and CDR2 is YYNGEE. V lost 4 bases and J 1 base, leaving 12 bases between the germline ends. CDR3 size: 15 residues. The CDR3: CASSLEGDSNQPQHF. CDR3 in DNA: TGTGCCAGCAGCTTAGAGGGAGACAGCAATCAGCCCCAGCATTTT. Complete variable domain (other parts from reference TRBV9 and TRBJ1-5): DSGVTQTPKHLITATGQRVTLRCSPRSGDLSVYWYQQSLDQGLQFLIQYYNGEERAKGNILERFSAQQFPDLHSELNLSSLELGDSALYFCASSLEGDSNQPQHFGDGTRLSIL.

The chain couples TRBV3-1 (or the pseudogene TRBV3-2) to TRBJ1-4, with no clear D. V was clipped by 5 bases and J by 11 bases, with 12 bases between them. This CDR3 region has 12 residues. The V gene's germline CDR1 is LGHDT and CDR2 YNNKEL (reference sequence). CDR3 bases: TGTGCCAGCAGCACCCCTCCGGGGAAACTGTTTTTT. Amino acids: CASSTPPGKLFF.

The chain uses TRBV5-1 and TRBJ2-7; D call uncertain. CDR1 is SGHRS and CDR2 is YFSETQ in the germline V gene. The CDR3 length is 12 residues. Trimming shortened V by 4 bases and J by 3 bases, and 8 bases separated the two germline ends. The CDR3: CASSAYSYEQYF. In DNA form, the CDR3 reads TGCGCCAGCAGCGCGTACAGCTACGAGCAGTACTTC.

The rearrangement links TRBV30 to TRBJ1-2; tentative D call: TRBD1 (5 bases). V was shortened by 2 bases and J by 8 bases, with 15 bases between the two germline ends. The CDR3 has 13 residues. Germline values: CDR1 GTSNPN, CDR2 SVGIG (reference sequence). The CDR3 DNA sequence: TGTGCCTGGAGTCGGCAGGGTCGTTGGGGCTACACCTTC. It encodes CAWSRQGRWGYTF.

The CDR3 DNA sequence: TGTGCCAGCACCCCCCAACTAGCAGGCTACAATGAGCAGTTCTTC. Its protein product is CASTPQLAGYNEQFF. The chain has TRBV2 and TRBJ2-1; D possibly corresponds to TRBD2 (6 bases). The CDR3 has 15 amino acids. CDR1 and CDR2 (germline): SNHLY, FYNNEI. Trimming cost V 7 bases and J 3 bases, with 16 bases left between them. Combining the CDR3 with reference TRBV2 and TRBJ2-1 gives the whole variable domain EPEVTQTPSHQVTQMGQEVILRCVPISNHLYFYWYRQILGQKVEFLVSFYNNEISEKSEIFDDQFSVERPDGSNFTLKIRSTKLEDSAMYFCASTPQLAGYNEQFFGPGTRLTVL.

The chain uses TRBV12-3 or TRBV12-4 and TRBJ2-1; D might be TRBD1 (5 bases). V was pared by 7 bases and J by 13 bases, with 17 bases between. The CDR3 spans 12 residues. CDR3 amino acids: CASTHDPRDQFF. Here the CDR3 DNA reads TGTGCCAGCACCCACGACCCCAGGGATCAGTTCTTC.

CDR3 region: CASSLSAGAAADTQYF. In nucleotides, the CDR3 is TGTGCCAGCAGTTTGTCCGCGGGAGCGGCCGCGGATACGCAGTATTTT. V and J are TRBV27 and TRBJ2-3, with 7 positions matching TRBD2. Per the germline V gene, CDR1 is MNHEY and CDR2 is SMNVEV (reference sequence). V lost 3 bases to trimming and J lost 6 bases; unmatched junction nucleotides: 12. The CDR3 runs to 16 residues.

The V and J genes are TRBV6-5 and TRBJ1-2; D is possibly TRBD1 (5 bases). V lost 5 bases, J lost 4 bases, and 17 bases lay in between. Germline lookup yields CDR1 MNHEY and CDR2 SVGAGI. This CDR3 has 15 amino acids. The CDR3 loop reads CASSKDPAGGYGYTF. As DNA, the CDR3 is TGTGCCAGCAGTAAGGACCCCGCCGGGGGCTATGGCTACACCTTC.

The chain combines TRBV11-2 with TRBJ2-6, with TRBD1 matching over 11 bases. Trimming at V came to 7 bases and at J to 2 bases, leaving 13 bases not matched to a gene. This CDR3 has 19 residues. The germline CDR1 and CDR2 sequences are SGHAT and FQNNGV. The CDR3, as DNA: TGTGCCAGCATCAGATCGTGGGACAGGGGGAGGGCTGGGGCCAACGTCCTGACTTTC. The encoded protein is CASIRSWDRGRAGANVLTF.

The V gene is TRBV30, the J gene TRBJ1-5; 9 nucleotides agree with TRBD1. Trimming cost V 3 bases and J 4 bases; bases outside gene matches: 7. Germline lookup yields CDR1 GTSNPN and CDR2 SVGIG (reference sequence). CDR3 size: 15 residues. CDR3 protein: CAWSMDRGGNQPQHF. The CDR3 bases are TGTGCCTGGAGCATGGACAGGGGTGGGAATCAGCCCCAGCATTTT.

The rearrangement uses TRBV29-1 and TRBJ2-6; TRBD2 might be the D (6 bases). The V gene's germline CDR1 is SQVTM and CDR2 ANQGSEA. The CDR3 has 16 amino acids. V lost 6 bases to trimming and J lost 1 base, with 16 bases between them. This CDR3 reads CSVTAGTPSGANVLTF. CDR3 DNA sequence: TGCAGCGTGACGGCGGGGACTCCATCTGGGGCCAACGTCCTGACTTTC.

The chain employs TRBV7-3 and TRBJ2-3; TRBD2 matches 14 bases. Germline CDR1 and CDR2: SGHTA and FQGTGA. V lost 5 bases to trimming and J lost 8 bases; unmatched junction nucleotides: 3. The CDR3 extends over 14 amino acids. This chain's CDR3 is CASSLGTSGGTQYF. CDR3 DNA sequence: TGTGCCAGCAGCCTAGGGACTAGCGGGGGTACGCAGTATTTT.

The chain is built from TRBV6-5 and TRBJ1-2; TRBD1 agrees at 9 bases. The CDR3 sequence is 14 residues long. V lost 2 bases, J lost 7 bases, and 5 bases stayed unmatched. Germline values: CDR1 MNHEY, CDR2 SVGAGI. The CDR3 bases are TGTGCCAGCAGTTACGTGACAGGGGGGGGTGGCTACACCTTC. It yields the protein CASSYVTGGGGYTF.

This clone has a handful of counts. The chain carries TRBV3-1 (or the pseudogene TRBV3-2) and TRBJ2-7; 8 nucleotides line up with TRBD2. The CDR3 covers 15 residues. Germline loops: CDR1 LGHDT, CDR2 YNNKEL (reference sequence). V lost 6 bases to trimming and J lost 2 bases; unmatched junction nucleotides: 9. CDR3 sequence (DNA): TGTGCCAGCAGTGGAGGACTAGCCCTCACCTACGAGCAGTACTTC. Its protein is CASSGGLALTYEQYF.

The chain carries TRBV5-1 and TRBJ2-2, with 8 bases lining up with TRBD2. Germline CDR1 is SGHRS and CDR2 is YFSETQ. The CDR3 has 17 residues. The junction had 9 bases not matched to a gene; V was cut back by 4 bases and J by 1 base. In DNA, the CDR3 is TGCGCCAGCAGCAAAGGACTAGCCGGCGAGAACACCGGGGAGCTGTTTTTT. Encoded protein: CASSKGLAGENTGELFF.

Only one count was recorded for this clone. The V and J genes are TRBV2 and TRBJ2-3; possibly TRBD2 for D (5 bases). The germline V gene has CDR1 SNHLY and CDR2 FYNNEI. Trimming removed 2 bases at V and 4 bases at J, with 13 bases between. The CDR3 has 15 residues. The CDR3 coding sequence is TGTGCCAGCAGTGAAAGGCTAGCTGGGGCAGATACGCAGTATTTT. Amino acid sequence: CASSERLAGADTQYF.

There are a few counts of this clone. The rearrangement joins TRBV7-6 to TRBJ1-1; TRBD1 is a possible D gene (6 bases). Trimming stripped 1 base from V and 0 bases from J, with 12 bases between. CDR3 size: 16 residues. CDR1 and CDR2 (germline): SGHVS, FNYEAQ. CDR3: CASSLGPGAMNTEAFF. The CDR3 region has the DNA TGTGCCAGCAGCTTAGGTCCAGGGGCAATGAACACTGAAGCTTTCTTT.